A single sample gave rise to the 14 T cell receptor beta chains below, sequenced in a study of cytomegalovirus exposure and HLA in healthy donors. Amplification used 60 Vbeta primers and 13 Jbeta primers. Here immunoSEQ multiplex PCR was the method, and the copy in TCRdb shows in-frame clones only, minus some. The data hold about 150,000 clones, with roughly three quarters observed a single time. Sequenced material: PBMCs. These receptor sequences come from a male donor in good health and CMV-seronegative.

The CDR3 region has the DNA TGTGCCAGCGGACAGGGCCTCTATGGCTACACCTTC. Protein sequence: CASGQGLYGYTF. The chain recombines TRBV27 with TRBJ1-2; 8 bases fit TRBD1. Germline values: CDR1 MNHEY, CDR2 SMNVEV (reference sequence). The CDR3 extends over 12 amino acids. The ends lost 8 bases at V and 4 bases at J; junction bases unmatched: 3.

The chain has TRBV9 and TRBJ2-2; tentative D call: TRBD2 (5 bases). The V gene's germline CDR1 is SGDLS and CDR2 YYNGEE. The CDR3 is 17 residues long. V was shortened by 4 bases and J by 1 base, with 17 bases between the two germline ends. The CDR3: CASSPKGSSRNTGELFF. The CDR3 bases are TGTGCCAGCAGCCCAAAAGGCTCTAGCAGGAACACCGGGGAGCTGTTTTTT.

This clone appeared a few times. The chain couples TRBV6-5 to TRBJ2-7, with TRBD1 identical over 10 bases. This CDR3 contains 13 residues. The V gene end was trimmed by 6 bases and the J gene end by 8 bases; junction bases not matched to a gene: 7. The germline V gene encodes CDR1 MNHEY and CDR2 SVGAGI. In DNA, the CDR3 is TGTGCCAGCAGCGGGGGACAGGGGATGCAGCAGTACTTC. Translating gives CASSGGQGMQQYF.

This chain links TRBV7-6 with TRBJ1-1, with D possibly being TRBD1 (5 bases). Trimming removed 0 bases at V and 6 bases at J, with 8 bases between. The CDR3 consists of 13 residues. Germline V gene lookup returns CDR1 SGHVS and CDR2 FNYEAQ. CDR3 loop: CASSLATGAEAFF. In DNA form, the CDR3 reads TGTGCCAGCAGCTTAGCGACGGGGGCTGAAGCTTTCTTT.

The chain employs TRBV5-6 and TRBJ2-7, with a tentative D call TRBD1 (6 bases). CDR3 length: 13 amino acids. Germline V lookup: CDR1 SGHDT, CDR2 YYEEEE. Trimming cost V 4 bases and J 6 bases, with 14 bases left between them. CDR3 residues: CASSRPDRSEQYF. The CDR3 nucleotides are TGTGCCAGCAGCCGGCCCGACAGGAGCGAGCAGTACTTC.

The chain recombines TRBV18 with TRBJ2-1, with 9 nucleotides matching TRBD1. The germline gives CDR1 KGHSH, CDR2 LQKENI. J was trimmed by 9 bases and V by 2 bases; bases with no gene match: 11. CDR3 length: 16 residues. As DNA, the CDR3 is TGTGCCAGCTCACCATTTCCGGGACAGGGAGGGGGTGAGCAGTTCTTC. The encoded protein is CASSPFPGQGGGEQFF.

CDR3 protein: CASSALVRGPSAEAFF. In DNA form, the CDR3 reads TGTGCCAGCAGTGCTTTGGTAAGAGGGCCGAGCGCTGAAGCTTTCTTT. The J gene is TRBJ1-1, the V gene TRBV27; D is undetermined. CDR1 is MNHEY and CDR2 is SMNVEV in the germline V gene (reference sequence). The V end lost 5 bases, the J end lost 6 bases, and 22 bases lay between the germline ends. The CDR3 consists of 16 residues.

A note on this clone: The junction and the germline gene differ at one end; a read error may be behind it. The J gene is TRBJ2-5, the V gene TRBV9; TRBD2 is a possible D gene (5 bases). Looked up from germline, CDR1 is SGDLS and CDR2 is YYNGEE. CDR3 length equals 14 residues. CDR3 nucleotides: TGTGCCAGCAGTGTTTGGACGGGTGGGGAGACCCAGCACTTC. Amino acids: CASSVWTGGETQHF.

The chain carries TRBV19 and TRBJ1-1; D perhaps matches TRBD1 (6 bases). The germline V gene encodes CDR1 LNHDA and CDR2 SQIVND (reference sequence). V was cut by 7 bases and J by 5 bases, with 20 bases left in between. This CDR3 spans 15 amino acids. CDR3: CASIPGVPFVTEAFF. As DNA, the CDR3 is TGTGCCAGTATTCCAGGGGTCCCATTTGTGACTGAAGCTTTCTTT.

This chain links TRBV6-5 with TRBJ2-5; 9 bases match TRBD2. V was clipped by 2 bases and J by 3 bases; unmatched bases: 1. The CDR3 extends over 14 amino acids. Germline V gene data show CDR1 as MNHEY and CDR2 as SVGAGI. The CDR3 is CASSYGLAKETQYF. The CDR3 nucleotides read TGTGCCAGCAGTTACGGACTAGCGAAAGAGACCCAGTACTTC.

The chain carries TRBV28 and TRBJ2-2; 7 bases are shared with TRBD2. The CDR3 is 14 residues long. Germline V CDR1 and CDR2: MDHEN, SYDVKM. J was trimmed by 0 bases and V by 10 bases; bases with no gene match: 5. In DNA form, the CDR3 reads TGTGCCACCAAGGGAGGGACGAACACCGGGGAGCTGTTTTTT. Protein product: CATKGGTNTGELFF. Using reference TRBV28 and TRBJ2-2 for the parts outside the CDR3, the full variable domain is DVKVTQSSRYLVKRTGEKVFLECVQDMDHENMFWYRQDPGLGLRLIYFSYDVKMKEKGDIPEGYSVSREKKERFSLILESASTNQTSMYLCATKGGTNTGELFFGEGSRLTVL.

This clone was detected once. The chain carries TRBV4-3 and TRBJ2-7; 10 positions match TRBD2. Germline V gene data show CDR1 as LGHNA and CDR2 as YSLEER. V lost 1 base, J lost 3 bases, and 9 bases stayed unmatched. The CDR3 runs 17 residues. The CDR3 region is CASSQALGGLAIYEQYF. DNA for the CDR3: TGCGCCAGCAGCCAAGCCCTGGGGGGACTAGCGATCTACGAGCAGTACTTC.

J is TRBJ2-3 and V is TRBV18; tentative D call: TRBD2 (6 bases). Germline V gene lookup returns CDR1 KGHSH and CDR2 LQKENI. Deletions cut 5 bases from V and 0 bases from J, with 9 bases between. The CDR3 consists of 14 residues. CDR3 in DNA: TGTGCCAGCTCAGGCGGGAAGAGCACAGATACGCAGTATTTT. Protein product: CASSGGKSTDTQYF. Based on the CDR3 plus reference TRBV18 and TRBJ2-3, the full variable domain is NAGVMQNPRHLVRRRGQEARLRCSPMKGHSHVYWYRQLPEEGLKFMVYLQKENIIDESGMPKERFSAEFPKEGPSILRIQQVVRGDSAAYFCASSGGKSTDTQYFGPGTRLTVL.

This clone has just a few counts. This rearrangement joins TRBV4-2 to TRBJ2-1; 9 bases are a match to TRBD2. The CDR3 runs to 18 residues. Germline values: CDR1 LGHNA, CDR2 YNFKEQ. Germline trimming cut 0 bases from V and 4 bases from J; bases unmatched to any gene: 10. CDR3 loop: CASSQDRRSGGPYNEQFF. In DNA, the CDR3 is TGTGCCAGCAGCCAAGATCGAAGGAGCGGGGGGCCTTACAATGAGCAGTTCTTC.